The sequence of this TCR beta chain was determined in a study of blood T cells in healthy people across ages. Findings and limits, study-wide: Per-million-T-cell TCR beta diversity fell roughly linearly with age.

Using a J-beta primer mix together with a sample-barcoded 5' primer, a second PCR was run for about 6 to 11 cycles. TCRdb processed the 5' RACE reads anew with MiXCR; each CDR3 protein has one entry. The data show about 580,000 distinct CDR3 sequences, with roughly 43% seen just once and approximately 23% held by the top ten. Looked up from germline, CDR1 is DFQATT and CDR2 is SNEGSKA (reference sequence). V trimming: 3 bases; J trimming: 1 base; junction bases outside the gene matches: 14. The CDR3 runs to 18 residues. As for this clonotype: Its antigen remains unidentified.

The source is an elderly man in good health. Sequenced material: blood. V usage is TRBV20-1 and J usage is TRBJ2-1, with TRBD2 matching over 8 bases. CDR3 bases: TGCAGTGCTAGGTCTCTGAGGGCTAGCGGGTTGTCCTACAATGAGCAGTTCTTC. This codes for CSARSLRASGLSYNEQFF.